The 7 T cell receptor beta chains reported below all come from one sample, sequenced in a study of shared clonotypes between healthy human individuals. TCRdb's table, derived via immunoSEQ multiplex PCR, lists solely in-frame clones and lacks some. The table includes millions of clones, roughly 94% detected once. The sequencing sample was made of naive CD4+ T cells sorted from blood. Stated subset: CD45RA+ positively selected. The receptors originated from a man aged 18-30 years in good health.

The chain joins TRBV7-2 to TRBJ2-4; 11 positions agree with TRBD1. Looked up from germline, CDR1 is SGHTA and CDR2 is FQGNSA. This CDR3 is 17 amino acids long. The V segment lost 4 bases and the J segment 3 bases; nucleotides outside the gene matches: 8. The CDR3 loop is CASSYRLGQGVKNIQYF. CDR3 nucleotides: TGTGCCAGCAGCTACCGCCTGGGACAGGGGGTCAAAAACATTCAGTACTTC.

This sequence joins TRBV10-1 and TRBJ2-1, with TRBD2 identical over 11 bases. Germline lookup yields CDR1 WNHNN and CDR2 SYGVQD (reference sequence). The trim removed 2 bases at V and 8 bases at J, leaving 8 bases unmatched. The CDR3 contains 16 residues. CDR3 loop: CASSERLAGRQDEQFF. Written as DNA, the CDR3 is TGCGCCAGCAGTGAGCGACTAGCGGGAAGGCAGGATGAGCAGTTCTTC.

V is TRBV28 and J is TRBJ2-7; possible D gene TRBD1, 7 bases. The CDR3 is made up of 14 amino acids. Deletions cut 8 bases from V and 1 base from J, with 15 bases between. Germline V gives CDR1 MDHEN, CDR2 SYDVKM. Here the CDR3 DNA reads TGTGCCAGCGAGGACTACAGGGGTTCCTACGAGCAGTACTTC. Its translation: CASEDYRGSYEQYF.

This rearrangement joins TRBV30 to TRBJ2-1; tentatively, D is TRBD1 (6 bases). CDR3 length: 17 residues. The germline V and J ends were trimmed by 0 bases and 0 bases, with 15 bases remaining between them. Germline V gene sequence: CDR1 GTSNPN, CDR2 SVGIG (reference sequence). The CDR3 reads CAWSVPGVRGSYNEQFF. The CDR3 coding sequence is TGTGCCTGGAGTGTTCCAGGGGTACGGGGCTCCTACAATGAGCAGTTCTTC.

The genes are TRBV2 and TRBJ2-2; D gene ambiguous. V dropped 1 base and J dropped 3 bases, with 6 bases sitting between them. Germline V gene sequence: CDR1 SNHLY, CDR2 FYNNEI. The CDR3 contains 14 residues. The CDR3: CASSEVRYTGELFF. In DNA, the CDR3 is TGTGCCAGCAGTGAAGTCAGGTACACCGGGGAGCTGTTTTTT.

The chain joins TRBV6-6 to TRBJ1-2; D gene unclear. Germline V gene lookup returns CDR1 MNHNY and CDR2 SVGAGI (reference sequence). V lost 6 bases to trimming and J lost 3 bases, with 8 bases between them. The CDR3 is 12 residues long. The CDR3 sequence is CASSQTYYGYTF. The CDR3 nucleotides read TGTGCCAGCAGCCAGACCTACTATGGCTACACCTTC.

The chain employs TRBV6-1 and TRBJ1-2; tentative D call: TRBD1 (6 bases). CDR1 is MNHNS and CDR2 is SASEGT in the germline V gene. The ends were cut back, 4 bases at V and 5 bases at J, with 11 bases in the middle. The CDR3 has 13 residues. The CDR3, as DNA: TGTGCCAGCAGTGGACAGGATAGATATGGCTACACCTTC. Translation gives CASSGQDRYGYTF.